A single sample is the source of the 12 T cell receptor beta chains below, sequenced in a study of T cell changes during pregnancy in multiple sclerosis. Measured with immunoSEQ multiplex PCR; TCRdb has only the in-frame clones, and not every one. The profile covers roughly 63,000 clones, with 90% appearing a single time and roughly 2.2% taken by the ten largest. Here the sequenced sample was peripheral blood, taken in the second trimester of pregnancy. Receptors were obtained from a female donor in good health, enrolled as a control in a pregnancy study.

This clone was counted once. V is TRBV19 and J is TRBJ2-1; 11 nucleotides match TRBD2. The CDR3 contains 15 residues. Looked up from germline, CDR1 is LNHDA and CDR2 is SQIVND (reference sequence). V shed 2 bases and J 6 bases; nucleotides not matched to a gene: 3. The CDR3: CASSILAGGGNEQFF. For the CDR3, the DNA is TGTGCCAGTAGTATACTAGCGGGAGGTGGCAATGAGCAGTTCTTC.

The chain carries TRBV15 and TRBJ1-1; TRBD1 aligns across 7 bases. The J segment lost 0 bases and the V segment lost 0 bases, leaving 1 base of the junction unmatched. CDR3 length equals 15 residues. Germline V lookup: CDR1 LNHNV, CDR2 YYDKDF (reference sequence). The CDR3 is CATSRETGLNTEAFF. The CDR3 bases are TGTGCCACCAGCAGAGAGACAGGGCTGAACACTGAAGCTTTCTTT.

V is TRBV14 and J is TRBJ2-7; maybe TRBD2 (6 bases). Trimming removed 3 bases at V and 4 bases at J, with 28 bases between. Germline V gives CDR1 SGHDN, CDR2 FVKESK. The CDR3 covers 19 residues. CDR3 sequence reads: CASSHRLQRVFLGVYEQYF. The CDR3 nucleotides read TGTGCCAGCAGCCATCGACTACAGCGGGTATTTTTGGGGGTGTACGAGCAGTACTTC.

As concerns this clone: Different DNA sequences within this sample yield the same CDR3. This chain connects TRBV18 to TRBJ1-4, with D uncertain. This CDR3 is 15 amino acids long. V lost 0 bases to trimming and J lost 7 bases, with 12 bases between them. The germline V gene has CDR1 KGHSH and CDR2 LQKENI. The CDR3 DNA follows: TGTGCCAGCTCACCACCGGGCCCTCGGGGTGAAAAACTGTTTTTT. Translation: CASSPPGPRGEKLFF.

This clone has just one count. This chain links TRBV27 with TRBJ2-7, with TRBD2 matching over 11 bases. CDR1 and CDR2 from the germline V gene are MNHEY and SMNVEV (reference sequence). This CDR3 is 14 amino acids long. The V gene end was trimmed by 4 bases and the J gene end by 8 bases; junction bases not matched to a gene: 7. CDR3 coding DNA: TGTGCCAGCAGTTCCCGACTAGCGGGAACCCAGCAGTACTTC. Its protein is CASSSRLAGTQQYF.

The V gene is TRBV11-2, the J gene TRBJ2-7; 10 positions agree with TRBD1. Looked up from germline, CDR1 is SGHAT and CDR2 is FQNNGV. This CDR3 has 14 amino acids. V gave up 1 base and J gave up 3 bases; unmatched junction bases: 0. CDR3 sequence: CASSLGTGGYEQYF. Here the CDR3 DNA reads TGTGCCAGCAGCTTAGGGACAGGGGGCTACGAGCAGTACTTC.

The V call is TRBV5-1, the J call TRBJ2-1, with 9 bases that match TRBD2. The length of the CDR3 is 14 residues. Germline assignment: CDR1 SGHRS and CDR2 YFSETQ. V was pared by 2 bases and J by 11 bases, with 8 bases of the junction left unmatched. CDR3 residues: CASSFGTSRPQQFF. The CDR3 bases are TGCGCCAGCAGCTTCGGGACTAGCCGGCCGCAGCAGTTCTTC. Full variable domain (rest looked up from reference TRBV5-1 and TRBJ2-1): KAGVTQTPRYLIKTRGQQVTLSCSPISGHRSVSWYQQTPGQGLQFLFEYFSETQRNKGNFPGRFSGRQFSNSRSEMNVSTLELGDSALYLCASSFGTSRPQQFFGPGTRLTVL.

The rearrangement links TRBV29-1 to TRBJ1-2, with D unclear. The germline V gene encodes CDR1 SQVTM and CDR2 ANQGSEA. The CDR3 spans 11 residues. Trimming removed 3 bases from V and 8 bases from J, with 10 bases in between. The CDR3 bases are TGCAGCGTTGAGGAGGGTAGGGGCTACACCTTC. It specifies CSVEEGRGYTF.

The V call is TRBV5-4, the J call TRBJ2-5; TRBD2 might be the D (5 bases). Germline assignment: CDR1 SGHNT and CDR2 YYREEE (reference sequence). The CDR3 spans 14 residues. V was trimmed by 5 bases and J by 4 bases, leaving 15 bases between them. CDR3 in amino acids: CASRSGEARETQYF. CDR3 in DNA: TGTGCCAGCAGGTCCGGGGAAGCCCGAGAGACCCAGTACTTC. Full variable domain (missing parts from reference TRBV5-4 and TRBJ2-5): ETGVTQSPTHLIKTRGQQVTLRCSSQSGHNTVSWYQQALGQGPQFIFQYYREEENGRGNFPPRFSGLQFPNYSSELNVNALELDDSALYLCASRSGEARETQYFGPGTRLLVL.

The CDR3 loop reads CASSPTVYNEQFF. The CDR3 coding sequence is TGTGCCAGTAGCCCTACAGTCTACAATGAGCAGTTCTTC. V is TRBV19 and J is TRBJ2-1; D is unresolved. This CDR3 region has 13 residues. Germline V CDR1 and CDR2: LNHDA, SQIVND (reference sequence). V was pared by 6 bases and J by 3 bases, with 9 bases between. The complete variable domain, with remaining parts taken from reference TRBV19 and TRBJ2-1, reads DGGITQSPKYLFRKEGQNVTLSCEQNLNHDAMYWYRQDPGQGLRLIYYSQIVNDFQKGDIAEGYSVSREKKESFPLTVTSAQKNPTAFYLCASSPTVYNEQFFGPGTRLTVL.

V is TRBV21-1 and J is TRBJ2-7; the table's D call of TRBD2 was not tested on the DNA. TRBV21-1 is a pseudogene segment. This CDR3 has 14 amino acids. The CDR3 nucleotides are TGTGCCAGCAGCAATGGTAGCGGGGTATACGAGCAGTACTTC. Translation: CASSNGSGVYEQYF.

This clone was seen just once. The J gene is TRBJ2-1, the V gene TRBV28; 7 nucleotides align to TRBD2. Germline CDR1 and CDR2: MDHEN and SYDVKM. Trimming at V came to 7 bases and at J to 2 bases, leaving 5 bases not matched to a gene. The CDR3 totals 14 residues. This CDR3 reads CASIAGDAYNEQFF. CDR3 coding DNA: TGTGCCAGCATCGCGGGAGATGCCTACAATGAGCAGTTCTTC. The full variable domain, with the rest looked up from reference TRBV28 and TRBJ2-1, is DVKVTQSSRYLVKRTGEKVFLECVQDMDHENMFWYRQDPGLGLRLIYFSYDVKMKEKGDIPEGYSVSREKKERFSLILESASTNQTSMYLCASIAGDAYNEQFFGPGTRLTVL.